The text below deals with one T cell receptor (beta chain). Antigen: not known. This sample stems from a study of a mutant IDH1 vaccine in newly diagnosed glioma. Study summary: With temozolomide cycles, or 4-6 weeks after radiotherapy alone, vaccination was started. Patients arrived already treated with radiotherapy, temozolomide, or both, most having had both. V12 took place at week 35, and V13 at week 47. Mean patient age was approximately 39 years; around 60% were male and 37.5% female.

Time point noted: week 47, end of study. The vaccine gave 300 ug of a 20-mer mutant IDH1 peptide subcutaneously per dose. TCRdb's copy holds only in-frame clones and misses some; the assay was immunoSEQ multiplex PCR. Of about 94,000 clones detected, just under 90% appear once; the ten largest clones hold around 0.77%. Material: PBMCs, obtained from a glioma patient whose treatment included an IDH1 peptide vaccine. The sequence derives from a woman aged 45 to 65 with glioma.

This chain's CDR3 is CATSVWGEDYGYTF. In DNA form, the CDR3 reads TGTGCCACCAGCGTCTGGGGCGAGGACTATGGCTACACCTTC. The chain uses TRBV15 and TRBJ1-2, with D possibly matching TRBD1 (5 bases). CDR1 and CDR2 from the germline V gene are LNHNV and YYDKDF (reference sequence). This CDR3 spans 14 amino acids. The germline V and J ends were trimmed by 5 bases and 3 bases, with 13 bases remaining between them.